This T cell receptor (beta chain) was documented in a study of identifying expanded T cells in peripheral blood (dated by TCRdb to 2018 to 2020). Regarding the study in general: Technical replicates were generated by sequencing separate aliquots of the same genomic DNA pool, and four replicates were compared pairwise. Study-wide findings and limitations: Around 1.3 differentially abundant clones were flagged by the binomial model between technical replicates, whereas about 15 and 18 were flagged over roughly two weeks and four weeks, respectively. Across all healthy-donor time intervals, the beta-binomial model significantly cut both the number of clones called differentially abundant and the false-positive rate. For all healthy donors, the variance in clone template counts between approximately 2-week samples rose significantly as total template count increased. The authors expected that biological variance in healthy repertoires might rise further over much longer intervals, such as months to years.

Trimming at the junction amounts to 4 bases on V and 8 bases on J, and the germline ends lie 20 bases apart. The germline V gene (reference sequence) provides CDR1 SEHNR and CDR2 FQNEAQ. The cysteine opens and the phenylalanine closes a CDR3 of 15 amino acids. Just CDR3 DNA is preserved here, 45 bases in frame from base 1. Regarding this clone: What this receptor recognizes is not known. The input lacks base qualities; no much larger clone sits a single base away.

No immune events such as infections were documented for the healthy donors during the collection period. Time-dependent variance in a beta-binomial model of T-cell clone differential abundance was calibrated using healthy-donor blood repertoires as a training cohort. The training cohort was composed of some ten healthy donors, 3 female and 7 male. The donors were between roughly 29 and 64 years old, with an average age of about 45 years. Whole blood was collected from each healthy donor at three time points spaced roughly two weeks apart and obtained from a commercial supplier. For immunosequencing, genomic DNA was extracted from whole blood that had not been sorted. TCRbeta CDR3 regions were profiled by bias-controlled multiplex PCR amplification of genomic DNA with the immunoSEQ Assay. The study's processing was this. To quantify the absolute abundance of each unique TCRbeta CDR3 region, the sequences were collapsed and filtered. Differential abundance was assessed using a binomial (Fisher-equivalent) model and a beta-binomial model in which time-dependent variance fitted from healthy donors was added. Any clone with fewer than 5 combined templates was excluded, and a clone was called differentially abundant if its Benjamini-Hochberg FDR was below 0.01. The form v = (b*log(k)+a)^2 was used to model beta-binomial variance as a function of total template count across the two samples. The immuneACCESS repertoire file appears here via TCRdb, limited to in-frame rearrangements. These files lack a portion of the clones; in checked studies, under half of the deficit traces to unresolved V genes, and the cause of the others is not known. That table furnishes V, J and clone size, whereas the DNA furnished D and trimming. The sample records approximately 110,000 clones, 75% to 90% of which are singletons. The ten largest clones represent roughly 17% of the sample.

The rearrangement joined TRBV7-9 to TRBJ1-2; TRBD1 might be the D gene, on 6 matching bases. What was sequenced was blood. This clonotype was sampled from a person aged 18 to 70 in good health. This receptor carries the CDR3 CASSSYGWAGEGYTF. The nucleotides read TGTGCCAGCAGCTCCTATGGATGGGCAGGGGAAGGCTACACCTTC.